This T cell receptor (beta chain) was documented in a study of cytomegalovirus exposure and HLA in healthy donors. Primers for the PCR totalled 60 Vbeta and 13 Jbeta. The data were produced by immunoSEQ multiplex PCR, yet TCRdb's version contains in-frame clones alone and is incomplete. The data show about 130,000 clones, with 74% seen just once and around 4% held by the top ten. This clone was observed a single time. Antigen unknown. Study-wide results and caveats: Analysis was carried out at a later point, and it linked a missense DCLRE1C variant to TCR beta V- and J-gene trimming. Beyond CMV serostatus, there was no information to go on about immune exposure. Later analysis indicated greater clonal expansion among HLA-associated TCR beta chains than among equally common other chains.

Donors likely had unrecorded immune exposures despite being nominally healthy when sampled. This CDR3 has 13 amino acids. V lost 3 bases to trimming and J lost 8 bases, with 13 bases between them. Germline V CDR1 and CDR2: MGHDK, SYGVNS. The receptor comes from a man in his forties in good health and CMV-seropositive. This chain links TRBV25-1 with TRBJ1-2, with D uncertain. Material: PBMCs. DNA for the CDR3: TGTGCCAGCAGTGACAAATCAGGATCAGGCTACACCTTC. This encodes CASSDKSGSGYTF.